The clone carrying this TCR beta chain appeared a few times. This sample stems from a study of T cells in Graves' hyperthyroidism and ophthalmopathy. Turning to the study itself: The blood sample was taken at first diagnosis, before treatment began.

Patients with uncontrolled infections, other autoimmune diseases, pregnancy or lactation were excluded. Used for diagnoses were clinical symptoms, serum thyroxine and TRAb, thyroid ultrasound and orbital computed tomography. Extraction of PBMCs used under 13 ml of fresh peripheral blood. V was pared by 2 bases and J by 8 bases, with 13 bases between. This CDR3 comprises 13 residues. CDR1 SGHRS and CDR2 YFSETQ come from the germline V gene. TCR beta CDR3 regions were amplified from RNA transcripts. The HTBI primer set served for first-round RT-PCR of the TCR CDR3. TCRdb ran MiXCR on the multiplex PCR reads and lists one entry per CDR3 protein. The table has approximately 430,000 distinct CDR3 sequences, 15% to 18% seen once; the top ten hold 13% to 15%.

The sequence was obtained from a young woman with Graves' hyperthyroidism. The gene calls are TRBV5-1 and TRBJ1-2; TRBD1 might be the D (6 bases). Input material: blood. CDR3: CASSFNQGTGYTF. In nucleotides, the CDR3 is TGCGCCAGCAGCTTTAATCAGGGGACCGGCTACACCTTC.